This T cell receptor beta chain is from a study of cytomegalovirus exposure and HLA in healthy donors. CDR1 and CDR2 (germline): SGHVS, FQNEAQ. The CDR3 covers 16 residues. V was trimmed by 5 bases and J by 1 base, leaving 17 bases between them. The PCR had 60 Vbeta and 13 Jbeta primers. Repertoires were generated with immunoSEQ multiplex PCR, while TCRdb's copy carries only in-frame clones and drops some. The sample contains around 140,000 clones, 70% to 90% of which appear only once. The chain uses TRBV7-8 and TRBJ2-5; tentatively, D is TRBD2 (5 bases). Sequenced sample: PBMCs. The TCR originated in a man between 35 and 55 years old in good health and CMV-seronegative. The CDR3 DNA sequence: TGTGCCAGCAGCCCGAGTCTGGGCCGGGGCCAAGAGACCCAGTACTTC. It codes for CASSPSLGRGQETQYF.